This TCR beta chain was retrieved from a study of cytomegalovirus exposure and HLA in healthy donors (dated by TCRdb to 2015 to 2018). About the study as a whole: The 500 to 800 repertoires of the first cohort and the approximately 130 validation repertoires were produced on the same platform, according to a later analysis. The study aimed to test whether cataloging public T cell receptors could reveal signatures of past pathogen exposure. Along with the approximately 620-subject first cohort, a separate validation cohort of over a hundred different subjects was used. High-throughput TCR immunosequencing, statistical association of individual TCRs with disease status, and machine learning were combined to predict cytomegalovirus infection status. Study-level results and caveats: Of the cluster scores, roughly 93% were above 0 in a later analysis, which found that TCRs clustered in the first cohort also tended to co-occur in the roughly 130 validation repertoires. It was suggested by the authors that the approach could potentially be generalized to other disease states and immunological phenotypes. Most TCR sequences were seen in very few donors, while some public TCRs were found in many individuals. A few of the identified cytomegalovirus-associated TCR beta chains were confirmed in vitro to be specific for cytomegalovirus antigens. A later analysis had no HLA typing for the validation cohort, so co-occurrence there was scored across all 120 repertoires. The classifier was reported to diagnose cytomegalovirus status with high specificity and sensitivity in both the original and validation cohorts. In the study, 164 TCR beta chains were listed as associated with cytomegalovirus.

Donors formed part of the validation cohort, which comprised approximately 130 subjects and was distinct from the first cohort of over 500 subjects. Turning to this clone: Its antigen is unknown. No quality values exist for individual bases; no much larger clone is one base distant.

To prepare the library, the immunoSEQ multiplex PCR assay was applied. For the original study's pipeline: A statistical classification framework was built for diagnosing cytomegalovirus status from the catalog of TCR beta chain sequences. As stored in TCRdb, this immuneACCESS dataset retains in-frame rearrangements with V and J assigned. A fraction of the clones does not appear; measured against another copy, unresolved V genes explain less than half of the discrepancy, and the remainder lacks a known reason. From that table come the V and J calls and clone size; the DNA was used to work out D and trimming. This sample is represented by more than 150,000 clones; approximately 90% of them were singletons. The ten most abundant clones make up just under 3% of the sample. The germline V gene supplies CDR1 MGHDK and CDR2 SYGVNS. CDR3 length: 13 amino acids, cysteine to phenylalanine. Only CDR3 DNA is held: 39 bases, read in frame from base 1. After removal of 4 bases from V and 5 bases from J, the junction retains 4 bases not matched to a gene.

This clonotype originated in a man in his late teens or twenties in good health and CMV-seronegative. Sequencing was carried out using PBMCs. Rearrangement joined TRBV25-1 to TRBJ2-5; 7 central bases correspond to TRBD1. The bases are TGTGCCAGCAGTGGACAGGGTTGGGAGACCCAGTACTTC. It is translated as CASSGQGWETQYF. Beyond the CDR3, the reference TRBV25-1 and TRBJ2-5 genes provide the residues; the full variable domain reads: EADIYQTPRYLVIGTGKKITLECSQTMGHDKMYWYQQDPGMELHLIHYSYGVNSTEKGDLSSESTVSRIRTEHFPLTLESARPSHTSQYLCASSGQGWETQYFGPGTRLLVL.